These T cell receptor beta chains were read from a single sample in a study of T cell clones after liver transplantation. Sequencing was performed with immunoSEQ multiplex PCR; in TCRdb, only in-frame clones are kept and a portion is missing. The table shows about 68,000 clones, with almost 95% occurring only once. The starting material was CD4+ T cells from blood, obtained 25 months after liver transplant. The source is a human patient who received a liver transplant. Some T cells may be supplied by the graft donor. Each CDR3 is given with its conserved first and last residue. The order of the fields is J gene, V gene, CDR3 protein.

>TRBJ1-5|TRBV6-6
CATAADEGRPQHF
>TRBJ1-2|TRBV6-1
CASSEGQVPANYGYTF
>TRBJ2-3|TRBV5-1
CASSLGSSGTGADTQYF
>TRBJ1-2|TRBV2
CASSELPGRGYTF
>TRBJ2-3|TRBV4-3
CASSQEGTGVADTQYF
>TRBJ2-5|TRBV28
CASSGQGWETQYF
>TRBJ2-7|TRBV5-4
CASSSGLADSYEQYF
>TRBJ2-1|TRBV10-2
CASSELAGQGEQFF
>TRBJ2-5|TRBV18
CASSPGRLNWETQYF
>TRBJ1-1|TRBV19
CASSSGGYNTEAFF
>TRBJ1-5|TRBV2
CASSLSAGGVIQPQHF
>TRBJ2-5|TRBV2
CASSDLAGGKTQYF
>TRBJ2-7|TRBV6-1
CASTGGYEQYF
>TRBJ2-7|TRBV15
CATSRDLAYEQYF
>TRBJ1-4|TRBV28
CASSLARLNEKLFF
>TRBJ1-5|TRBV9
CASSVGSNQPQHF
>TRBJ1-3|TRBV7-8
CASSFRRGLSGNTIYF
>TRBJ1-2|TRBV29-1
CSVLDRPTNYGYTF
>TRBJ1-3|TRBV7-2
CASSLTQAGNTIYF
>TRBJ1-1|TRBV18
CASSPTGSEAFF
>TRBJ2-3|TRBV10-2
CASCNRDSSTDTQYF
>TRBJ2-5|TRBV7-9
CASSSAGQRGSQYF
>TRBJ2-7|TRBV2
CASSTPPSDDEQYF
>TRBJ2-3|TRBV28
CASSFRQGKRDTQYF
>TRBJ2-3|TRBV19
CASSPVSGASDTQYF
>TRBJ2-5|TRBV7-8
CASSPANGGGRETQYF
>TRBJ1-2|TRBV6-5
CASKAKATGVYGYTF
>TRBJ2-6|TRBV11-2
CASSLFPQDSGANVLTF
>TRBJ2-5|TRBV7-3
CASSPRPGLETQYF
>TRBJ2-1|TRBV11-2
CASSLVSGGEQFF
>TRBJ2-1|TRBV30
CASNLKLAGGNEQFF
>TRBJ2-1|TRBV9
CASSDPGSDEQFF
>TRBJ2-1|TRBV11-2
CASSLDRLATNEQFF
>TRBJ2-1|TRBV19
CASRGTSGSYNEQFF
>TRBJ1-2|TRBV10-3
CAISDLHGSYGYTF
>TRBJ1-5|TRBV19
CASSIGPGVDQPQHF
>TRBJ2-2|TRBV5-1
CASSLYPGGGELFF
>TRBJ1-4|TRBV15
CATSYDRGGEKLFF
>TRBJ2-1|TRBV28
CASSLLAGEQFF
>TRBJ2-1|TRBV28
CASSLMLASGSLNEQFF
>TRBJ2-5|TRBV11-1
CASSFLETQYF
>TRBJ2-4|TRBV12-2
CASFPGQSKNIQYF
>TRBJ2-7|TRBV5-6
CASSFEDRVNEQYF
>TRBJ2-7|TRBV9
CASSVDGRSYEQYF
>TRBJ2-2|TRBV5-1
CASSSLSGRAVSGGLFF
>TRBJ2-1|TRBV27
CASSLSDYGTGGNEQFF
>TRBJ1-1|TRBV11-3
CASSFRNTEAFF
>TRBJ1-1|TRBV27
CASSSTRDSGEAFF
>TRBJ1-2|TRBV28
CASSLPQGGNYGYTF
>TRBJ1-1|TRBV12-5
CASGSDRGTEAFF
>TRBJ2-1|TRBV11-2
CASSPRTSGITNNEQFF
>TRBJ1-4|TRBV11-2
CASSFGRVLGEKLFF
>TRBJ1-3|TRBV25-1
CASSAFNSGNTIYF